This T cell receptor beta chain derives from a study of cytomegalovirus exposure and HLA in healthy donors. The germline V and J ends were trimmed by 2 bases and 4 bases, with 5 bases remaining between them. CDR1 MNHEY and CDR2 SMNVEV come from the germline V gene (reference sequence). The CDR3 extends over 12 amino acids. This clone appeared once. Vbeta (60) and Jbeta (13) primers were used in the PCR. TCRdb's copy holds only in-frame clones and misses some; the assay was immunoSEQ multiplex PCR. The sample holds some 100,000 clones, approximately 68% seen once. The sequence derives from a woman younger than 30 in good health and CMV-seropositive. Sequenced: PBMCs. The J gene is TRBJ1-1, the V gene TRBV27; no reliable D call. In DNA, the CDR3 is TGTGCCAGCAGTTTACTTCCCACTGAAGCTTTCTTT. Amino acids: CASSLLPTEAFF.